These 24 T cell receptor beta chains originate from one sample sequenced in a study of shared clonotypes between healthy human individuals. Clones were sequenced by immunoSEQ multiplex PCR, and TCRdb holds only the in-frame ones, with some missing. Among roughly 1,500,000 clones, about 98.5% were seen once, and the ten largest hold over 0.3%. Sequencing input: naive CD4+ T cells sorted from blood. Subset given: CD45RA+ positively selected. Receptors were obtained from a young man in good health.

CDR3: CASSLVQLAGGKGNEQFF. The CDR3 nucleotides read TGCGCCAGCAGCTTGGTACAACTAGCGGGAGGTAAGGGCAATGAGCAGTTCTTC. The chain carries TRBV5-1 and TRBJ2-1; 12 positions match TRBD2. CDR1 and CDR2 from the germline V gene are SGHRS and YFSETQ. The CDR3 extends over 18 amino acids. V lost 0 bases, J lost 6 bases, and 10 bases stayed unmatched.

This chain links TRBV6-1 with TRBJ1-3; D ambiguous. The germline V and J ends were trimmed by 8 bases and 0 bases, with 11 bases remaining between them. The CDR3 runs to 14 residues. Germline assignment: CDR1 MNHNS and CDR2 SASEGT. DNA of the CDR3: TGTGCCAGCCTGGTAACTGGCTCTGGAAACACCATATATTTT. Translation gives CASLVTGSGNTIYF.

The genes are TRBV7-9 and TRBJ2-2, with 16 bases fitting TRBD2. The CDR3 runs to 19 residues. Germline loops: CDR1 SEHNR, CDR2 FQNEAQ (reference sequence). The trim removed 2 bases at V and 6 bases at J, leaving 9 bases unmatched. In DNA, the CDR3 is TGTGCCAGCAGCTTACCCAGGGGGACTAGCGGGAGGGTCGCCGGGGAGCTGTTTTTT. It encodes CASSLPRGTSGRVAGELFF.

The J gene is TRBJ2-1, the V gene TRBV5-4, with a possible D match to TRBD2 (6 bases). Germline V lookup: CDR1 SGHNT, CDR2 YYREEE (reference sequence). This CDR3 spans 17 amino acids. The V and J ends lost 0 bases and 5 bases respectively, with 18 bases between them. CDR3 sequence (DNA): TGTGCCAGCAGCTTGGTCTCCTGGGACGGGGAGGACAATGAGCAGTTCTTC. It codes for CASSLVSWDGEDNEQFF.

The J gene is TRBJ2-7, the V gene TRBV11-2; D is uncertain. V was cut by 4 bases and J by 4 bases, with 11 bases left in between. The germline gives CDR1 SGHAT, CDR2 FQNNGV. This CDR3 spans 13 amino acids. This chain's CDR3 is CASSSLRKYEQYF. The CDR3 region has the DNA TGTGCCAGCAGCTCCCTTAGGAAATACGAGCAGTACTTC.

CDR3 nucleotides: TGTGCCAGCAGCTTAGTGGGGGGGAGCGGGAGGTTACTAAACAATGAGCAGTTCTTC. It yields the protein CASSLVGGSGRLLNNEQFF. This chain links TRBV7-6 with TRBJ2-1; 9 bases map to TRBD2. Trimming removed 1 base from V and 5 bases from J; junction bases left unmatched: 15. There are 19 residues in the CDR3. Germline CDR1 SGHVS, CDR2 FNYEAQ.

This chain links TRBV29-1 with TRBJ2-7; 9 nucleotides match TRBD1. Trimming took 3 bases from V and 4 from J; bases not matched to a gene: 7. Germline V gene lookup returns CDR1 SQVTM and CDR2 ANQGSEA. The CDR3 covers 14 residues. The CDR3 spells CSVDLGQGLYEQYF. In DNA form, the CDR3 reads TGCAGCGTTGACCTTGGACAGGGGCTTTACGAGCAGTACTTC.

This chain uses TRBV2 with TRBJ2-7; TRBD2 matches 7 bases. V lost 10 bases to trimming and J lost 4 bases; unmatched junction nucleotides: 7. Germline V gene lookup returns CDR1 SNHLY and CDR2 FYNNEI. This CDR3 is 12 amino acids long. CDR3 nucleotides: TGTGCCACCCGGGCGGGAGCGTACGAGCAGTACTTC. It is translated as CATRAGAYEQYF.

The V and J genes are TRBV5-4 and TRBJ2-2, with D possibly being TRBD1 or TRBD2 (6 bases each). The CDR3 extends over 17 amino acids. Trimming left V 6 bases short and J 5 bases short, with 23 bases between. CDR1 SGHNT and CDR2 YYREEE come from the germline V gene (reference sequence). The CDR3: CASTPGGGGLNTGELFF. The CDR3 DNA sequence: TGTGCCAGCACCCCAGGTGGAGGGGGATTAAATACCGGGGAGCTGTTTTTT.

V and J are TRBV7-2 and TRBJ2-5; D not resolved. The germline CDR1 and CDR2 sequences are SGHTA and FQGNSA. The CDR3 is 14 residues long. Deletions cut 1 base from V and 0 bases from J, with 6 bases between. The CDR3 region has the DNA TGTGCCAGCAGCTTAGTGGGGAACCAAGAGACCCAGTACTTC. Translation gives CASSLVGNQETQYF.

The gene calls are TRBV6-6 and TRBJ1-1, with TRBD1 identical over 7 bases. The germline gives CDR1 MNHNY, CDR2 SVGAGI (reference sequence). The V and J ends lost 6 bases and 1 base, in that order; junction bases with no gene match: 5. The CDR3 sequence is 14 residues long. Here the CDR3 reads CASRKGQENTEAFF. As DNA, the CDR3 is TGTGCCAGCAGAAAAGGACAGGAGAACACTGAAGCTTTCTTT.

The rearrangement joins TRBV7-2 to TRBJ2-2; 9 nucleotides line up with TRBD1. The junction had 8 bases not matched to a gene; V was cut back by 5 bases and J by 7 bases. The CDR3 is made up of 15 amino acids. Germline V lookup: CDR1 SGHTA, CDR2 FQGNSA. This CDR3 is CASSGQGSSGGELFF. CDR3 coding DNA: TGTGCCAGCAGCGGACAGGGGAGCTCGGGCGGGGAGCTGTTTTTT.

This clone was observed once. The rearrangement links TRBV6-1 to TRBJ2-5, with 11 positions matching TRBD1. After removal of 7 bases from V and 4 bases from J, the junction contained 5 bases not matched to a gene. Germline lookup yields CDR1 MNHNS and CDR2 SASEGT. This CDR3 region has 14 residues. The CDR3 coding sequence is TGTGCCAGCACGGACAGGGGGCTTGGAGAGACCCAGTACTTC. Translating gives CASTDRGLGETQYF.

The chain employs TRBV12-5 and TRBJ2-3; 7 positions agree with TRBD2. The trim removed 7 bases at V and 5 bases at J, leaving 3 bases unmatched. CDR1 is LGHNT and CDR2 is FRNRAP in the germline V gene. CDR3 length: 12 residues. The DNA of the CDR3 is TGTGCTAGTGCCACGGGGGGAGATACGCAGTATTTT. Amino acid sequence: CASATGGDTQYF.

Turning to this clone: Other DNA sequences in the same sample also yield this CDR3. The V and J genes are TRBV29-1 and TRBJ2-7; D unclear. V lost 5 bases and J lost 3, with 11 bases in between. The length of the CDR3 is 12 residues. Germline CDR1 and CDR2: SQVTM and ANQGSEA. CDR3 DNA sequence: TGCAGCGTTCGGGCATTAAGCTACGAGCAGTACTTC. This translates into CSVRALSYEQYF.

With respect to this clone: Different DNA sequences within this sample yield the same CDR3. V and J are TRBV5-1 and TRBJ2-7, with D tentatively TRBD2 (7 bases). There are 15 residues in the CDR3. V lost 0 bases and J lost 0, with 10 bases in between. Germline lookup yields CDR1 SGHRS and CDR2 YFSETQ. In DNA, the CDR3 is TGCGCCAGCAGCTTGGCGGGGGGCCCCTCCTACGAGCAGTACTTC. This codes for CASSLAGGPSYEQYF.

The chain has TRBV29-1 and TRBJ2-5; D is uncertain. This CDR3 contains 14 residues. Per germline, CDR1 SQVTM and CDR2 ANQGSEA. Trimming shortened V by 3 bases and J by 1 base, and 12 bases separated the two germline ends. CDR3 sequence: CSVDPQSTQETQYF. In DNA, the CDR3 is TGCAGCGTTGACCCACAGTCCACCCAAGAGACCCAGTACTTC.

Comments on this clone: At the DNA level, this CDR3 is encoded by other sequences in the same sample as well. The V call is TRBV18, the J call TRBJ1-1, with 8 bases fitting TRBD1. The germline CDR1 and CDR2 sequences are KGHSH and LQKENI. V dropped 2 bases and J dropped 4; count of bases not matched to a gene: 0. The CDR3 consists of 13 residues. In nucleotides, the CDR3 is TGTGCCAGCTCACCAACAGGGGGCACTGAAGCTTTCTTT. Encoded protein: CASSPTGGTEAFF.

This CDR3 is CASAMDRVNTEAFF. Written as DNA, the CDR3 is TGTGCCAGCGCCATGGACAGGGTTAACACTGAAGCTTTCTTT. This rearrangement joins TRBV6-1 to TRBJ1-1; 8 positions match TRBD1. In germline, CDR1 is MNHNS, CDR2 SASEGT. J lost 2 bases, V lost 8 bases, and 7 bases had no gene match. There are 14 residues in the CDR3.

V and J are TRBV15 and TRBJ1-2; unclear D gene. V gave up 0 bases and J gave up 7 bases, with 15 bases separating them. This CDR3 region has 15 residues. Germline V CDR1 and CDR2: LNHNV, YYDKDF (reference sequence). CDR3 amino acids: CATSRDLSIRSGYTF. CDR3 DNA sequence: TGTGCCACCAGCAGAGATCTCAGTATCCGGTCTGGCTACACCTTC.

The gene calls are TRBV9 and TRBJ2-3, with D possibly matching TRBD2 (5 bases). This CDR3 contains 15 residues. Trimming removed 3 bases at V and 2 bases at J, with 13 bases between. Germline CDR1 reads SGDLS; CDR2 reads YYNGEE. DNA for the CDR3: TGTGCCAGCAGCGCCGGGGTTTGGGCCACAGATACGCAGTATTTT. As protein: CASSAGVWATDTQYF.

The chain links TRBV18 to TRBJ2-5, with D possibly TRBD2 on 6 matching bases. Germline loops: CDR1 KGHSH, CDR2 LQKENI. V was cut by 2 bases and J by 2 bases, with 15 bases left in between. CDR3 size: 16 residues. The CDR3 region has the DNA TGTGCCAGCTCACCAGTGGGGGGACCCCTACAAGAGACCCAGTACTTC. Translated, it gives CASSPVGGPLQETQYF.

This clone is a singleton in its sample. The V gene is TRBV9, the J gene TRBJ2-3; 13 bases align to TRBD2. From germline, CDR1 is SGDLS and CDR2 YYNGEE. This CDR3 has 15 amino acids. Trimming took 4 bases from V and 11 from J; bases not matched to a gene: 10. CDR3 in amino acids: CASSPTGLAGVGQYF. The CDR3 bases are TGTGCCAGCAGCCCCACCGGACTAGCGGGAGTTGGGCAGTATTTT.

This chain joins TRBV5-1 and TRBJ2-2; D gene uncertain. The germline gives CDR1 SGHRS, CDR2 YFSETQ. With 1 base removed from V and 0 bases from J, the gap between germline ends came to 16 bases. This CDR3 is 18 amino acids long. CDR3 sequence reads: CASSLLGRQDANTGELFF. In nucleotides, the CDR3 is TGCGCCAGCAGCTTGTTAGGCAGACAAGACGCGAACACCGGGGAGCTGTTTTTT.